Presented here are 11 T cell receptor beta chains from one specimen sequenced in a study of cytomegalovirus exposure and HLA in healthy donors. The table came from immunoSEQ multiplex PCR; TCRdb's copy has only in-frame clones and leaves some out. The sample consists of 130,000 to 150,000 clones, 87% of them appearing once. The sequencing input was PBMCs. Receptor source: a man in his late teens or twenties in good health and CMV-seropositive.

The chain has TRBV2 and TRBJ2-1; 14 bases align to TRBD2. The CDR3 sequence is 15 residues long. The trim removed 6 bases at V and 6 bases at J, leaving 4 bases unmatched. Germline CDR1 and CDR2: SNHLY and FYNNEI. The CDR3: CASRRTSGGSNEQFF. The CDR3 coding sequence is TGTGCCAGCAGGAGGACTAGCGGGGGGAGCAATGAGCAGTTCTTC.

The chain has TRBV5-1 and TRBJ2-1; 9 bases match TRBD2. This CDR3 has 15 residues. Germline values: CDR1 SGHRS, CDR2 YFSETQ. V gave up 0 bases and J gave up 3 bases; unmatched junction bases: 1. CDR3 nucleotides: TGCGCCAGCAGCTTGGGACTAGCGGTCTACAATGAGCAGTTCTTC. Its translation is CASSLGLAVYNEQFF.

This chain joins TRBV27 and TRBJ1-2, with TRBD1 matching over 7 bases. The CDR3 is 15 amino acids. From germline, CDR1 is MNHEY and CDR2 SMNVEV (reference sequence). V lost 4 bases, J lost 2 bases, and 7 bases stayed unmatched. The CDR3 region is CASSSWDSQNYGYTF. CDR3 DNA sequence: TGTGCCAGCAGTTCATGGGACAGCCAAAACTATGGCTACACCTTC.

With respect to this clone: A junction end diverges from the germline sequence, so it may reflect a read error. The CDR3 sequence is CASSATGTGGNQERFF. The CDR3 nucleotides are TGTGCCAGCAGTGCAACCGGGACAGGGGGCAATCAGGAGCGGTTCTTC. J is TRBJ2-1 and V is TRBV2, with TRBD1 matching over 12 bases. This CDR3 has 16 amino acids. The germline gives CDR1 SNHLY, CDR2 FYNNEI.

The chain joins TRBV6-1 to TRBJ2-5; tentative D call: TRBD2 (6 bases). The V end lost 6 bases, the J end lost 3 bases, and 17 bases lay between the germline ends. Germline V CDR1 and CDR2: MNHNS, SASEGT. The CDR3 covers 15 residues. The CDR3 loop reads CASSHRRLEKETQYF. CDR3 in DNA: TGTGCCAGCAGCCACAGGAGACTAGAAAAAGAGACCCAGTACTTC.

With respect to this clone: One end of the junction varies from germline; a read error may be responsible. This rearrangement joins TRBV7-7 to TRBJ2-5; 9 nucleotides align to TRBD1. This CDR3 comprises 15 residues. CDR1 is SSHAT, CDR2 FNYEAQ, per germline (reference sequence). The CDR3: CASSPGQGIWETQYF. CDR3 nucleotides: TGTGCTAGCAGTCCAGGACAGGGGATTTGGGAGACCCAGTACTTC.

V usage is TRBV6-5 and J usage is TRBJ1-3, with TRBD1 identical over 8 bases. Germline lookup yields CDR1 MNHEY and CDR2 SVGAGI. The ends lost 7 bases at V and 2 bases at J; junction bases unmatched: 4. This CDR3 is built from 14 residues. CDR3 DNA: TGTGCCAGCACTCAGACAGGGGCTGGAAACACCATATATTTT. Translation: CASTQTGAGNTIYF.

As for this clone: A much larger clone differs from this one at a single base, so this may be a read error. This chain links TRBV11-2 with TRBJ2-7; D not certain. The V end was cut by 2 bases, the J end by 0 bases, with 5 bases between. This CDR3 has 13 amino acids. Germline lookup yields CDR1 SGHAT and CDR2 FQNNGV. CDR3 in DNA: TGTGCCAGCAGCTTAAGGAGCTCCTACGAGCAGTACTTC. It encodes CASSLRSSYEQYF.

The chain combines TRBV6-1 with TRBJ1-1; perhaps TRBD1 as D (5 bases). The CDR3 has 13 amino acids. Germline CDR1 reads MNHNS; CDR2 reads SASEGT. The germline V and J ends were trimmed by 6 bases and 3 bases, with 11 bases remaining between them. The CDR3 DNA reads TGTGCCAGCAGGTCGACAGTTTACACTGAAGCTTTCTTT. It encodes CASRSTVYTEAFF.

The chain combines TRBV7-3 with TRBJ2-5; D is undetermined. There are 12 residues in the CDR3. Germline-derived CDR1 and CDR2 are SGHTA and FQGTGA. The V end was cut by 5 bases, the J end by 4 bases, with 8 bases between. The CDR3 sequence is CASSPRRETQYF. Written as DNA, the CDR3 is TGTGCCAGCAGCCCCCGCAGAGAGACCCAGTACTTC.

This clone was detected once. The gene calls are TRBV5-4 and TRBJ1-1, with D possibly TRBD1 on 5 matching bases. This CDR3 has 13 amino acids. In germline, CDR1 is SGHNT, CDR2 YYREEE (reference sequence). V was pared by 6 bases and J by 3 bases, with 12 bases between. The CDR3 sequence: CASTYEGDTEAFF. The DNA of the CDR3 is TGTGCCAGCACCTATGAAGGGGACACTGAAGCTTTCTTT. Drawing the rest from reference TRBV5-4 and TRBJ1-1, the complete variable domain is ETGVTQSPTHLIKTRGQQVTLRCSSQSGHNTVSWYQQALGQGPQFIFQYYREEENGRGNFPPRFSGLQFPNYSSELNVNALELDDSALYLCASTYEGDTEAFFGQGTRLTVV.